This T cell receptor beta chain is from a study of T cells after yellow fever vaccination. The overall study: Low-cell-number fractions underwent preparation using SMART-Seq v4 Ultra Low Input.

Study conclusions and caveats: Post-booster reappearance was seen for most primary-vaccination clones (about 95% CD4, around 88% CD8).

TCRdb passed the 5' RACE reads through MiXCR, listing each CDR3 protein once. Of 340,000 or so distinct CDR3 sequences listed, approximately 13% are singletons. Germline V gene sequence: CDR1 MNHNS, CDR2 SASEGT. The CDR3 has 13 residues. Trimming shortened V by 8 bases and J by 7 bases, and 18 bases separated the two germline ends. Of note for this clonotype: No antigen is known for it.

The chain has TRBV6-1 and TRBJ2-7; D call uncertain. Sequenced material: CD4+ T cells sorted from PBMCs, taken 15 days after the yellow fever booster vaccination. The TCR sequence derives from a man aged 18-30 years who received the YFV17D yellow fever vaccine. CDR3 coding DNA: TGTGCCAGCTCTCCGTCGCTCGTTCCGGAGCAGTACGTC. It translates to CASSPSLVPEQYV.